Listed below are T cell receptor beta chains from one sample, sequenced in a study of response to subunit inactivated influenza vaccine. Using its own MiXCR run on the RT-PCR reads, TCRdb lists one record per CDR3 protein. Among 650,000 or so distinct CDR3 sequences, approximately 14% were seen once, and the ten largest hold less than 9%. The starting material was PBMCs from blood, obtained around 14 days before vaccination. The source of these receptors is a man aged 50 to 60 who received an inactivated influenza vaccine. Each CDR3 is given with its conserved first and last residue. A D gene is named only where the DNA matches it firmly. Clone size, where shown, is once, few, many, or a class for clones that have expanded.

d_gene: -
j_gene: TRBJ2-3
abundance: many
v_gene: TRBV5-1
CDR3nt: TGCGCCAGCAGCTTGGAGGCAGTGGATACGCAGTATTTT
CDR3aa: CASSLEAVDTQYF

d_gene: -
j_gene: TRBJ2-5
abundance: many
v_gene: TRBV12-3/TRBV12-4
CDR3nt: TGTGCCAGCAGTTTAGCGGGGGGCGAAGAGACCCAGTACTTC
CDR3aa: CASSLAGGEETQYF

d_gene: TRBD2
j_gene: TRBJ2-3
abundance: many
v_gene: TRBV12-3/TRBV12-4
CDR3nt: TGTGCCAGCAGTTTAGTAGCGGGAGTCACAGATACGCAGTATTTT
CDR3aa: CASSLVAGVTDTQYF

d_gene: TRBD1
j_gene: TRBJ2-5
abundance: -
v_gene: TRBV9
CDR3nt: TGTGCCAGCAGCGTCCGACAGGGTGGAGAGACCCAGTACTTC
CDR3aa: CASSVRQGGETQYF

d_gene: TRBD2
j_gene: TRBJ2-1
abundance: few
v_gene: TRBV25-1
CDR3nt: TGTGCCAGCAGTGAAATAGCGGGGGCCTCCAATGAGCAGTTCTTC
CDR3aa: CASSEIAGASNEQFF

d_gene: -
j_gene: TRBJ2-1
abundance: -
v_gene: TRBV5-1
CDR3nt: TGCGCCAGCAGCTTGCATACGGCTTTCGGGGCAGGGGAAAATAATGAGCAGTTCTTC
CDR3aa: CASSLHTAFGAGENNEQFF

d_gene: TRBD1
j_gene: TRBJ1-6
abundance: few
v_gene: TRBV12-3/TRBV12-4
CDR3nt: TGTGCCAGCAGTTTAGTCCTACCGACAGGGAGGTTTTCACCCCTCCACTTT
CDR3aa: CASSLVLPTGRFSPLHF

d_gene: -
j_gene: TRBJ2-5
abundance: -
v_gene: TRBV2
CDR3nt: TGTGCCAGCAGTGAACTGGGGGGCCGGGAGACCCAGTACTTC
CDR3aa: CASSELGGRETQYF

d_gene: -
j_gene: TRBJ2-7
abundance: many
v_gene: TRBV6-5
CDR3nt: TGTGCCAGCAGTTACTCAATAAACAGCTACGAGCAGTACTTC
CDR3aa: CASSYSINSYEQYF

d_gene: TRBD2
j_gene: TRBJ2-7
abundance: -
v_gene: TRBV2
CDR3nt: TGTGCCAGCAGGAGGCTAGCGGGCCTCTCCTACGAGCAGTACTTC
CDR3aa: CASRRLAGLSYEQYF

d_gene: -
j_gene: TRBJ2-2
abundance: -
v_gene: TRBV12-3/TRBV12-4
CDR3nt: TGTGCCAGCATCTTCCGGGGCAACACCGGGGAGCTGTTTTTT
CDR3aa: CASIFRGNTGELFF

d_gene: TRBD1
j_gene: TRBJ1-6
abundance: many
v_gene: TRBV12-3/TRBV12-4
CDR3nt: TGTGCCAGCAGTCTGAGGACAGGAAATTCACCCCTCCACTTT
CDR3aa: CASSLRTGNSPLHF

d_gene: -
j_gene: TRBJ2-3
abundance: few
v_gene: TRBV18
CDR3nt: TGTGCCAGCTCCGATAGCGCTCGCACAGATACGCAGTATTTT
CDR3aa: CASSDSARTDTQYF

d_gene: TRBD1
j_gene: TRBJ1-2
abundance: few
v_gene: TRBV10-3
CDR3nt: TGTGCCATCCCAACCCCCGGACAGGGCCTTGGCTACACCTTC
CDR3aa: CAIPTPGQGLGYTF

d_gene: TRBD1
j_gene: TRBJ2-7
abundance: many
v_gene: TRBV29-1
CDR3nt: TGCAGCGTTGTGGGACAGGGCTCCTACGAGCAGTACTTC
CDR3aa: CSVVGQGSYEQYF

d_gene: -
j_gene: TRBJ2-2
abundance: many
v_gene: TRBV4-1
CDR3nt: TGCGCCAGCAGCCAAGGAATCGGGGAGCTGTTTTTT
CDR3aa: CASSQGIGELFF

d_gene: TRBD1
j_gene: TRBJ2-7
abundance: -
v_gene: TRBV6-1
CDR3nt: TGTGCCAGCAGGGCGGACAGGGGGGGATACGAGCAGTACTTC
CDR3aa: CASRADRGGYEQYF

d_gene: -
j_gene: TRBJ2-1
abundance: -
v_gene: TRBV4-3
CDR3nt: TGCGCCAGCAGCCTCGGAACTAGGGATGAGCAGTTCTTC
CDR3aa: CASSLGTRDEQFF

d_gene: -
j_gene: TRBJ2-5
abundance: -
v_gene: TRBV29-1
CDR3nt: TGCAGCGCGGTGAGGACAGACCGACAAGAGACCCAGTACTTC
CDR3aa: CSAVRTDRQETQYF

d_gene: TRBD2
j_gene: TRBJ2-3
abundance: few
v_gene: TRBV11-2
CDR3nt: TGTGCCAGCAGCCCCACGGTAGGACTAGCGGTAAACACAGATACGCAGTATTTT
CDR3aa: CASSPTVGLAVNTDTQYF

d_gene: -
j_gene: TRBJ1-5
abundance: -
v_gene: TRBV6-1
CDR3nt: TGTGCCAGCAAGGCCAGTCTCAATCAGCCCCAGCATTTT
CDR3aa: CASKASLNQPQHF

d_gene: -
j_gene: TRBJ2-1
abundance: few
v_gene: TRBV20-1
CDR3nt: TGCAGTGCTAGACTTGTCGGGGGCGACATAAAAAGGAGCTCCTACAATGAGCAGTTCTTC
CDR3aa: CSARLVGGDIKRSSYNEQFF

d_gene: TRBD1
j_gene: TRBJ2-1
abundance: -
v_gene: TRBV7-4
CDR3nt: TGTGCCAGAGGGACAGGGGGCGCAGGGTCCTACAATGAGCAGTTCTTC
CDR3aa: CARGTGGAGSYNEQFF

d_gene: -
j_gene: TRBJ2-3
abundance: -
v_gene: TRBV30
CDR3nt: TGTGCCTGGAGTGTTGGGTCAAGCACAGATACGCAGTATTTT
CDR3aa: CAWSVGSSTDTQYF

d_gene: TRBD1
j_gene: TRBJ2-5
abundance: few
v_gene: TRBV5-1
CDR3nt: TGCGCCAGCAGCTTCGACGGGACAGGGGGCGAAGAGACCCAGTACTTC
CDR3aa: CASSFDGTGGEETQYF

d_gene: TRBD1
j_gene: TRBJ2-3
abundance: -
v_gene: TRBV10-3
CDR3nt: TGTGCCACCCAATCGGACAGGAGCACAGATACGCAGTATTTT
CDR3aa: CATQSDRSTDTQYF

d_gene: -
j_gene: TRBJ1-1
abundance: -
v_gene: TRBV20-1
CDR3nt: TGCAGTGCTAGAGATCTACGGGGGAACACTGAAGCTTTCTTT
CDR3aa: CSARDLRGNTEAFF

d_gene: -
j_gene: TRBJ2-7
abundance: few
v_gene: TRBV5-1
CDR3nt: TGCGCCAGCAGCTTGGTTCCGACTAGGACCTACGAGCAGTACTTC
CDR3aa: CASSLVPTRTYEQYF

d_gene: -
j_gene: TRBJ1-4
abundance: -
v_gene: TRBV4-1
CDR3nt: TGCGCCAGCAGCCAAGATCCCAGACGGGGGGAGTATGAAAAACTGTTTTTT
CDR3aa: CASSQDPRRGEYEKLFF

d_gene: -
j_gene: TRBJ2-2
abundance: few
v_gene: TRBV20-1
CDR3nt: TGCAGTGCTAGTAAAACACTCGCGAACACCGGGGAGCTGTTTTTT
CDR3aa: CSASKTLANTGELFF

d_gene: TRBD1
j_gene: TRBJ2-7
abundance: -
v_gene: TRBV27
CDR3nt: TGTGCCAGCAGGATTCCGGGACAGGGAAACGAGCAGTACTTC
CDR3aa: CASRIPGQGNEQYF

d_gene: -
j_gene: TRBJ1-2
abundance: few
v_gene: TRBV15
CDR3nt: TGTGCCACCAGCACAAAAGGTGGCAGGGTCTACTACTCTGGCTACACCTTC
CDR3aa: CATSTKGGRVYYSGYTF

d_gene: TRBD2
j_gene: TRBJ2-1
abundance: few
v_gene: TRBV4-2
CDR3nt: TGTGCCAGCAGCCCCCTCCAAGGACTAGCGGGAGTGAGGCTCTCCTACAATGAGCAGTTCTTC
CDR3aa: CASSPLQGLAGVRLSYNEQFF

d_gene: -
j_gene: TRBJ2-3
abundance: -
v_gene: TRBV7-3
CDR3nt: TGTGCCAGCAGCTTAACGCAACTAGATACGCAGTATTTT
CDR3aa: CASSLTQLDTQYF

d_gene: -
j_gene: TRBJ2-2
abundance: -
v_gene: TRBV7-2
CDR3nt: TGTGCCAGCAGCTTAGGCAACCGATACACCGGGGAGCTGTTTTTT
CDR3aa: CASSLGNRYTGELFF

d_gene: -
j_gene: TRBJ2-7
abundance: many
v_gene: TRBV6-6
CDR3nt: TGTGCCAGCAGTTACCCCGATCAGTACGAGCAGTACTTC
CDR3aa: CASSYPDQYEQYF

d_gene: TRBD2
j_gene: TRBJ2-1
abundance: -
v_gene: TRBV12-3/TRBV12-4
CDR3nt: TGTGCCAGCAGTTTTAGAAGACTAGCGAATTCCAATGAGCAGTTCTTC
CDR3aa: CASSFRRLANSNEQFF

d_gene: TRBD2
j_gene: TRBJ2-1
abundance: -
v_gene: TRBV4-3
CDR3nt: TGCGCCAGCAGCCAAGAGGGCGGGAGGGAAGGGGAGCAGTTCTTC
CDR3aa: CASSQEGGREGEQFF

d_gene: TRBD1
j_gene: TRBJ2-5
abundance: -
v_gene: TRBV4-1
CDR3nt: TGCGCCAGCAGCCTTACCCGGGACAGTCGGGAGACCCAGTACTTC
CDR3aa: CASSLTRDSRETQYF

d_gene: TRBD1
j_gene: TRBJ2-7
abundance: few
v_gene: TRBV12-3/TRBV12-4
CDR3nt: TGTGCCAGCGGTTCTCCAGACAGGGCAGACTACGAGCAGTACTTC
CDR3aa: CASGSPDRADYEQYF

d_gene: -
j_gene: TRBJ2-3
abundance: -
v_gene: TRBV4-2
CDR3nt: TGTGCCAGCAGCCAACGTCCTAGCTATGGCACAGATACGCAGTATTTT
CDR3aa: CASSQRPSYGTDTQYF

d_gene: TRBD1
j_gene: TRBJ2-1
abundance: -
v_gene: TRBV7-2
CDR3nt: TGTGCCAGCAGCATAACCCGGGACAGGGCGGTCGGTGAGCAGTTCTTC
CDR3aa: CASSITRDRAVGEQFF

d_gene: -
j_gene: TRBJ1-1
abundance: many
v_gene: TRBV6-5
CDR3nt: TGTGCCAGCAGTTACTCAGACCCTAGGGGGGCTTTCTTT
CDR3aa: CASSYSDPRGAFF

d_gene: TRBD1
j_gene: TRBJ1-4
abundance: few
v_gene: TRBV11-2
CDR3nt: TGTGCCAGCAGCGCCTCACCGGGACAGGCCATTAATGAAAAACTGTTTTTT
CDR3aa: CASSASPGQAINEKLFF

d_gene: -
j_gene: TRBJ1-5
abundance: few
v_gene: TRBV5-5
CDR3nt: TGTGCCAGCAGCCACCGGGACACTGGTCAGCCCCAGCATTTT
CDR3aa: CASSHRDTGQPQHF

d_gene: TRBD1
j_gene: TRBJ1-4
abundance: many
v_gene: TRBV5-1
CDR3nt: TGCGCCAGCAGCTGGGACAGGGAGACCGAAAAACTGTTTTTT
CDR3aa: CASSWDRETEKLFF

d_gene: -
j_gene: TRBJ1-2
abundance: -
v_gene: TRBV2
CDR3nt: TGTGCCAGCAGTGTGGGAGATAACTATGGCTACACCTTC
CDR3aa: CASSVGDNYGYTF

d_gene: -
j_gene: TRBJ1-3
abundance: -
v_gene: TRBV10-1
CDR3nt: TGCGCCACCGCAGTCCTTGGAAACACCATATATTTT
CDR3aa: CATAVLGNTIYF

d_gene: -
j_gene: TRBJ1-1
abundance: few
v_gene: TRBV7-8
CDR3nt: TGTGCCAGCAGTCTTCCGGGACGGGGGAAAGTGGAAGCTTTCTTT
CDR3aa: CASSLPGRGKVEAFF

d_gene: TRBD2
j_gene: TRBJ2-5
abundance: -
v_gene: TRBV6-2/TRBV6-3
CDR3nt: TGTGCCAGCAGGCCTACTAGCGGGATCGAGCAAGAGACCCAGTACTTC
CDR3aa: CASRPTSGIEQETQYF

d_gene: -
j_gene: TRBJ2-3
abundance: -
v_gene: TRBV28
CDR3nt: TGTGCCAGCAGTTACGGCGGGGTTAGCACAGATACGCAGTATTTT
CDR3aa: CASSYGGVSTDTQYF

d_gene: TRBD1
j_gene: TRBJ2-2
abundance: -
v_gene: TRBV5-1
CDR3nt: TGCGCCAGCAGCTTCCTCGGACAGGGGGTCACCGGGGAGCTGTTTTTT
CDR3aa: CASSFLGQGVTGELFF

d_gene: TRBD1
j_gene: TRBJ2-5
abundance: many
v_gene: TRBV10-3
CDR3nt: TGTGCCACGGGGCCGGGACAGCAAGAGACCCAGTACTTC
CDR3aa: CATGPGQQETQYF

d_gene: -
j_gene: TRBJ1-1
abundance: many
v_gene: TRBV29-1
CDR3nt: TGCAGCGTAGCAGGACGGTCGCGGACTGAAGCTTTCTTT
CDR3aa: CSVAGRSRTEAFF

d_gene: TRBD1
j_gene: TRBJ2-7
abundance: -
v_gene: TRBV6-2/TRBV6-3
CDR3nt: TGTGCCAGCAGTTACACCGGACAGGGGCCCTACGAGCAGTACTTC
CDR3aa: CASSYTGQGPYEQYF